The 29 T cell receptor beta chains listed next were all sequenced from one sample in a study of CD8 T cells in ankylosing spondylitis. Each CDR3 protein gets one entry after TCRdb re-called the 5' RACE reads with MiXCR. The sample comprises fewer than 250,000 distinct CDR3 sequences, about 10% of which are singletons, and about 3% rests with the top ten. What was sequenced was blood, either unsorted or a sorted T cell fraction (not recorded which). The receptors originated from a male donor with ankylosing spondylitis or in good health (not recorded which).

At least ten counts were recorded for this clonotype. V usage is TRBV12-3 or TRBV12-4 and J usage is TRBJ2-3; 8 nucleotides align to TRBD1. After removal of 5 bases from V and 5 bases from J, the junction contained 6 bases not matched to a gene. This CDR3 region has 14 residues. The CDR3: CASSPGQEGDTQYF. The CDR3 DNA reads TGTGCCAGCAGTCCGGGACAGGAAGGAGATACGCAGTATTTT.

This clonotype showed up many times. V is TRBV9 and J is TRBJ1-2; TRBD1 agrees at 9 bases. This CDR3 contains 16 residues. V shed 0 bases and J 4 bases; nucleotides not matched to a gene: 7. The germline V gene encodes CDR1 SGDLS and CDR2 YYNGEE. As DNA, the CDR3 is TGTGCCAGCAGCGTAGCTCCCCCGGGACAGGGCTATGGCTACACCTTC. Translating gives CASSVAPPGQGYGYTF.

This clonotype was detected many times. Here the CDR3 reads CASSFQGAPPETQYF. Written as DNA, the CDR3 is TGCGCCAGCAGCTTTCAGGGGGCGCCCCCAGAGACCCAGTACTTC. This sequence joins TRBV5-1 and TRBJ2-5, with 8 bases lining up with TRBD1. Germline V gene data show CDR1 as SGHRS and CDR2 as YFSETQ. The CDR3 is made up of 15 amino acids. Trimming took 2 bases from V and 4 from J; bases not matched to a gene: 7. Full variable domain (remainder filled in from reference TRBV5-1 and TRBJ2-5): KAGVTQTPRYLIKTRGQQVTLSCSPISGHRSVSWYQQTPGQGLQFLFEYFSETQRNKGNFPGRFSGRQFSNSRSEMNVSTLELGDSALYLCASSFQGAPPETQYFGPGTRLLVL.

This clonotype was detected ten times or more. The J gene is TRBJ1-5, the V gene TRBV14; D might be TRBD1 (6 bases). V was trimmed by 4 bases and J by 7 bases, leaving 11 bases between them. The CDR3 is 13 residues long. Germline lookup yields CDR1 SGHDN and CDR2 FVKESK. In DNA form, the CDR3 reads TGTGCCAGCAGCCCGACAGGCGGCCAGCCCCAGCATTTT. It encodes CASSPTGGQPQHF.

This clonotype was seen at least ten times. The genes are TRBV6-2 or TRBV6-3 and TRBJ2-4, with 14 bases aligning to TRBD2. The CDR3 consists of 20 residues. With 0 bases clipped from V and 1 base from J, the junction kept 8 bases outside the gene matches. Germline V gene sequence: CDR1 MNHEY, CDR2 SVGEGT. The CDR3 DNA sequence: TGTGCCAGCAGTTACTCGTCCGGGACTAGCGGGAGAAGGGCCAAAAACATTCAGTACTTC. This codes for CASSYSSGTSGRRAKNIQYF.

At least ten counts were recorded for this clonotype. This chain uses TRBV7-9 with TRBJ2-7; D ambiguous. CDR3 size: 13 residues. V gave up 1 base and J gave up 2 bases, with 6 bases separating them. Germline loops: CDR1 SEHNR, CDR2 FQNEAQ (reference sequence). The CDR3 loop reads CASSLVGAYEQYF. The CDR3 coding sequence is TGTGCCAGCAGCTTAGTAGGCGCCTACGAGCAGTACTTC. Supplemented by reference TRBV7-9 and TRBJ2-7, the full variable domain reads DTGVSQNPRHKITKRGQNVTFRCDPISEHNRLYWYRQTLGQGPEFLTYFQNEAQLEKSRLLSDRFSAERPKGSFSTLEIQRTEQGDSAMYLCASSLVGAYEQYFGPGTRLTVT.

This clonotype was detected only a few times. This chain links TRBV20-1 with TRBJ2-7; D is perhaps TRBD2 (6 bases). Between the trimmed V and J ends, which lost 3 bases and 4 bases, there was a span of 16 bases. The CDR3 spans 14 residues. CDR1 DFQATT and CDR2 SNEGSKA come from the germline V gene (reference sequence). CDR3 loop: CSARSSSGAYEQYF. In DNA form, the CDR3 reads TGCAGTGCTAGGAGCTCATCGGGAGCATACGAGCAGTACTTC.

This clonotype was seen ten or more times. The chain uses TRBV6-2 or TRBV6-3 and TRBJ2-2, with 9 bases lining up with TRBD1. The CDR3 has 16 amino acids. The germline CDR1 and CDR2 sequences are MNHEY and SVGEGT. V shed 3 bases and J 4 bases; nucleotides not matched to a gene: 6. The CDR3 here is CASSYLGQGPTGELFF. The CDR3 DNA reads TGTGCCAGCAGTTATTTGGGACAGGGTCCCACCGGGGAGCTGTTTTTT.

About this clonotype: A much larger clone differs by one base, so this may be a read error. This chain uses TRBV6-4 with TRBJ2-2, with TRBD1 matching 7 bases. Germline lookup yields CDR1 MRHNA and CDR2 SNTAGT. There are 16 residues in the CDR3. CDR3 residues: CAGSTTGDSYTGELFF. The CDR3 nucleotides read TGTGCCGGCAGTACGACCGGGGACAGTTACACCGGGGAGCTGTTTTTT.

CDR3: CASSGNLQGSASGTYEQYF. CDR3 in DNA: TGCGCCAGCAGCGGGAACTTACAGGGGTCGGCGAGCGGGACCTACGAGCAGTACTTC. V is TRBV5-1 and J is TRBJ2-7, with D possibly called TRBD1 or TRBD2 (7 bases each). Per the germline V gene, CDR1 is SGHRS and CDR2 is YFSETQ. This CDR3 is 19 amino acids long. V dropped 4 bases and J dropped 2 bases, with 28 bases sitting between them.

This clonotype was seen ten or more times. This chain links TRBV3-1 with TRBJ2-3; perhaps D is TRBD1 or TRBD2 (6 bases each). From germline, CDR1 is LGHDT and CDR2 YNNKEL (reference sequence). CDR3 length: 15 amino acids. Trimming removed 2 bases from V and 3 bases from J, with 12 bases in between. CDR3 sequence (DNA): TGTGCCAGCAGCCAAAGGGGGGCCAGGACAGATACGCAGTATTTT. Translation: CASSQRGARTDTQYF.

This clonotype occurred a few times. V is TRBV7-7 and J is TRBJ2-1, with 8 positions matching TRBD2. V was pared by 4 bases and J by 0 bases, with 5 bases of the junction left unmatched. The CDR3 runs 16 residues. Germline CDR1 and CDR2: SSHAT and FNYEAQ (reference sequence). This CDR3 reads CASSSASGGSYNEQFF. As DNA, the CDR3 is TGTGCCAGCAGCTCCGCCAGCGGGGGCTCCTACAATGAGCAGTTCTTC.

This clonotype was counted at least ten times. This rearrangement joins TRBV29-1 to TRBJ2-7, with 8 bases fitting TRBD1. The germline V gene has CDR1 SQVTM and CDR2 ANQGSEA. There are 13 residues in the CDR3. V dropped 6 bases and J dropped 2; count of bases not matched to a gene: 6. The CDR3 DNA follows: TGCAGCGTCGCCGACAGGGGACCCTACGAGCAGTACTTC. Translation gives CSVADRGPYEQYF.

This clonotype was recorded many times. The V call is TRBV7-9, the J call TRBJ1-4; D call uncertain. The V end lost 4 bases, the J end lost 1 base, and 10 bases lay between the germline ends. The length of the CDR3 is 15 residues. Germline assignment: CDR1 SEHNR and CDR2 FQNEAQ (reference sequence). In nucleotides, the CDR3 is TGTGCCAGCAGCTCCGTGGGAGGAACTAATGAAAAACTGTTTTTT. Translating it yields CASSSVGGTNEKLFF.

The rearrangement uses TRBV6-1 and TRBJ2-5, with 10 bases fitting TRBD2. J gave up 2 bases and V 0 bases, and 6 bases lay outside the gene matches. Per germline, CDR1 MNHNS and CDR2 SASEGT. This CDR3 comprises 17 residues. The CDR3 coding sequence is TGTGCCAGCAGTGAAGCTGTGGTAGCGGGGGGTCAAGAGACCCAGTACTTC. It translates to CASSEAVVAGGQETQYF.

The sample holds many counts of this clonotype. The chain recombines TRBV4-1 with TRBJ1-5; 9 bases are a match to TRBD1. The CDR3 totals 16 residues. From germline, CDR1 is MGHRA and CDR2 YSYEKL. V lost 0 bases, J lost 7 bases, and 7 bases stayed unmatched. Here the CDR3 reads CASSQERDRGAQPQHF. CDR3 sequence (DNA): TGCGCCAGCAGCCAAGAAAGAGACAGGGGGGCGCAGCCCCAGCATTTT.

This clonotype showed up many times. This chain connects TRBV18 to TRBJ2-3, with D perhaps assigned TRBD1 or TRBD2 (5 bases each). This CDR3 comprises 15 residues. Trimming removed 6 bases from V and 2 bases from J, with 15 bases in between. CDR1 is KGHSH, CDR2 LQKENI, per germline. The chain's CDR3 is CASSQGPTHTDTQYF. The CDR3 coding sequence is TGTGCCAGCTCCCAGGGACCTACACACACAGATACGCAGTATTTT.

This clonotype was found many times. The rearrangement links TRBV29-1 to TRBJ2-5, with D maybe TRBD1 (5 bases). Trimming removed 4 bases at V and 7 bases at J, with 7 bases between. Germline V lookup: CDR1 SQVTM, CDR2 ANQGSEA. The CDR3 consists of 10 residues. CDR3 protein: CSVGTGTQYF. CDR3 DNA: TGCAGCGTTGGTACAGGGACCCAGTACTTC.

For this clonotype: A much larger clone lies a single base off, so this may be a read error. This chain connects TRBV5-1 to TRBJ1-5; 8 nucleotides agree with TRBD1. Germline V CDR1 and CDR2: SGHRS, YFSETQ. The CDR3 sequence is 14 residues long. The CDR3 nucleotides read TGCGCCAGCAGCTCAGGACAGGGCAATCAGCTCCAGCATTTT. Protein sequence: CASSSGQGNQLQHF.

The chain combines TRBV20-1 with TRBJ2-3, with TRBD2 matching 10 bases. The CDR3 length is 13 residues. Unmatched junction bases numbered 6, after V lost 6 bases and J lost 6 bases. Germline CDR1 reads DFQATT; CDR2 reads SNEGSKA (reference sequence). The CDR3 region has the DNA TGCAGTGCCTTAGCGGGAGGAGCCGATACGCAGTATTTT. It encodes CSALAGGADTQYF.

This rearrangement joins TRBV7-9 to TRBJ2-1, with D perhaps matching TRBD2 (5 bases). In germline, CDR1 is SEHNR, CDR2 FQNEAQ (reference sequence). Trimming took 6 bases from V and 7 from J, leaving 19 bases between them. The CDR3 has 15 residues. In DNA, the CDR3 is TGTGCCAGCAGGCCCGACAACGGGGTGTGGAATGAGCAGTTCTTC. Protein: CASRPDNGVWNEQFF. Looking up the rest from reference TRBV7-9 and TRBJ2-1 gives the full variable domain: DTGVSQNPRHKITKRGQNVTFRCDPISEHNRLYWYRQTLGQGPEFLTYFQNEAQLEKSRLLSDRFSAERPKGSFSTLEIQRTEQGDSAMYLCASRPDNGVWNEQFFGPGTRLTVL.

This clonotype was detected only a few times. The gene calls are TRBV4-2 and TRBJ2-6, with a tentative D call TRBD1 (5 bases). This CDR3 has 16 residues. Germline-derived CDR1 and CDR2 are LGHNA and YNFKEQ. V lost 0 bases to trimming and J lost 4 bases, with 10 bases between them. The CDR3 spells CASSQDFRVGANVLTF. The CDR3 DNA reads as TGTGCCAGCAGCCAAGACTTCAGGGTCGGGGCCAACGTCCTGACTTTC.

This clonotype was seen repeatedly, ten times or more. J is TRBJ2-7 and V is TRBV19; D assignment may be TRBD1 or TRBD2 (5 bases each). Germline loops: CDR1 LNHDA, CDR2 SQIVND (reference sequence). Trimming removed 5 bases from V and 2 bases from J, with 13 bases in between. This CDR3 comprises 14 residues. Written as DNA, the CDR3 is TGTGCCAGTAGTGTCCATATGGGACCCTACGAGCAGTACTTC. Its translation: CASSVHMGPYEQYF. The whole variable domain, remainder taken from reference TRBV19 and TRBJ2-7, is DGGITQSPKYLFRKEGQNVTLSCEQNLNHDAMYWYRQDPGQGLRLIYYSQIVNDFQKGDIAEGYSVSREKKESFPLTVTSAQKNPTAFYLCASSVHMGPYEQYFGPGTRLTVT.

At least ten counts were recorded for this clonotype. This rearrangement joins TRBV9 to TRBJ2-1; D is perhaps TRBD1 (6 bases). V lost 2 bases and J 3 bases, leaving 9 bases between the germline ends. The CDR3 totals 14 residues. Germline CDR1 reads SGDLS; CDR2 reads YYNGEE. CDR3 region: CASSVQDSYNEQFF. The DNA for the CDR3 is TGTGCCAGCAGCGTCCAGGACAGCTACAATGAGCAGTTCTTC.

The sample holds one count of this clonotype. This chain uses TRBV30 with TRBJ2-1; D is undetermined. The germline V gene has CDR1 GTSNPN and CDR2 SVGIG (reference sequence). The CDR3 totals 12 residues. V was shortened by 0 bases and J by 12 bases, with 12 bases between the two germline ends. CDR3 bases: TGTGCCTGGAGTGTAAAGGCCCATGTGCAGTTCTTC. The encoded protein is CAWSVKAHVQFF.

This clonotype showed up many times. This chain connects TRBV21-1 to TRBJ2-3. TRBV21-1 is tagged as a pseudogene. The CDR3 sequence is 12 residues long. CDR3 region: CASEILTDTQYF. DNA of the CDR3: TGTGCCAGCGAGATACTCACAGATACGCAGTATTTT.

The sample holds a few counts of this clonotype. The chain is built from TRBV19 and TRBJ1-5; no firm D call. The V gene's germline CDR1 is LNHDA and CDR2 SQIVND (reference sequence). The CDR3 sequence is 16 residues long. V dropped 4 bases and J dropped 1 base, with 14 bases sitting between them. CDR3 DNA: TGTGCCAGTAGTACCCGACGGGCGGAAAGCAATCAGCCCCAGCATTTT. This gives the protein CASSTRRAESNQPQHF.

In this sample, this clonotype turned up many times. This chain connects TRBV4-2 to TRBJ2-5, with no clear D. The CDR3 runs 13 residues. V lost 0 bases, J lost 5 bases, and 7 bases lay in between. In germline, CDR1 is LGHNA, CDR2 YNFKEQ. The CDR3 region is CASSQDRRETQYF. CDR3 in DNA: TGTGCCAGCAGCCAAGATAGGCGGGAGACCCAGTACTTC.

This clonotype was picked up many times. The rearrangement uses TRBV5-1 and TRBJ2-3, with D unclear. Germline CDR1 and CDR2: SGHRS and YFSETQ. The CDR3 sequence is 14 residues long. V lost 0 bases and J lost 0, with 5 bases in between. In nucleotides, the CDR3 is TGCGCCAGCAGCTTGGCCTCTAGCACAGATACGCAGTATTTT. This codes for CASSLASSTDTQYF.